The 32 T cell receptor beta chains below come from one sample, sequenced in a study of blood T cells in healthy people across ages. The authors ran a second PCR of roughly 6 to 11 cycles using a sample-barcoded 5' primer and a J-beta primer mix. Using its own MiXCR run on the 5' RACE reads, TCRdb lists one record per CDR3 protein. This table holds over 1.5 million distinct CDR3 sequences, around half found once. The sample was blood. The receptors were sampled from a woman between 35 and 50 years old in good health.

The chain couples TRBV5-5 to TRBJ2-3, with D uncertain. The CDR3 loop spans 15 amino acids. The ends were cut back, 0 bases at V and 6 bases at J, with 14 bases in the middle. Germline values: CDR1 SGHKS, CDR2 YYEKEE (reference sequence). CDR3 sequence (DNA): TGTGCCAGCAGCTTGGCCATCCCGTTGTCTGATACGCAGTATTTT. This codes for CASSLAIPLSDTQYF. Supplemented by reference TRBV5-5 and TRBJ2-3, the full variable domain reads DAGVTQSPTHLIKTRGQQVTLRCSPISGHKSVSWYQQVLGQGPQFIFQYYEKEERGRGNFPDRFSARQFPNYSSELNVNALLLGDSALYLCASSLAIPLSDTQYFGPGTRLTVL.

CDR3 DNA: TGCAGTGCTAGCTACCCAGGCAGCACAGCAGATACGCAGTATTTT. Protein sequence: CSASYPGSTADTQYF. This chain connects TRBV20-1 to TRBJ2-3; D ambiguous. Germline V lookup: CDR1 DFQATT, CDR2 SNEGSKA (reference sequence). The V end was cut by 3 bases, the J end by 4 bases, with 17 bases between. The CDR3 sequence is 15 residues long.

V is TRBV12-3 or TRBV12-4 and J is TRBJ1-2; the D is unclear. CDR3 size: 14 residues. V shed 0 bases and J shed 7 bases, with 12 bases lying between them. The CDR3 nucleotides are TGTGCCAGCAGTTTAGCGGGTACAGTAGGTGGCTACACCTTC. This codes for CASSLAGTVGGYTF.

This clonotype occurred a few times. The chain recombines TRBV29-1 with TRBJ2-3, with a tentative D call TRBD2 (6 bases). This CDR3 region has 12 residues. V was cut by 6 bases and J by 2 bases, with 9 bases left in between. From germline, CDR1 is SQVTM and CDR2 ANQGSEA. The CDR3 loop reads CSVRGDTDTQYF. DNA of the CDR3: TGCAGCGTGCGCGGGGACACAGATACGCAGTATTTT.

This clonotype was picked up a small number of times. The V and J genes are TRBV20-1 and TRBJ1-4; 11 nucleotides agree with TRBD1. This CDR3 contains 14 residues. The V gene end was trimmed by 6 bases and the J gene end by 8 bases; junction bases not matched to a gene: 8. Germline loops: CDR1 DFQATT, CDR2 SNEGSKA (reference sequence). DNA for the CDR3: TGCAGTGCGCCGGACAGGGGGCTAGAGGAAAAACTGTTTTTT. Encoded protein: CSAPDRGLEEKLFF.

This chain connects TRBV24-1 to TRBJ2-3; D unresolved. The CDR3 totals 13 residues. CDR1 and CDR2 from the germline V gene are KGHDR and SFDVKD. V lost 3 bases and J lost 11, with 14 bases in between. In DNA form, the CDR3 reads TGTGCCACCAGTGATCAGAGTACCCTCAAGCAGTATTTT. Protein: CATSDQSTLKQYF.

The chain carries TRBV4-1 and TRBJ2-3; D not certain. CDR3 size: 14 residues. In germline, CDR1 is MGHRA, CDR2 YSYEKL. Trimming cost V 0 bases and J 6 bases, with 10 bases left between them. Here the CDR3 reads CASSQDRSSDTQYF. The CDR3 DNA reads TGCGCCAGCAGCCAAGATCGGAGCAGCGATACGCAGTATTTT.

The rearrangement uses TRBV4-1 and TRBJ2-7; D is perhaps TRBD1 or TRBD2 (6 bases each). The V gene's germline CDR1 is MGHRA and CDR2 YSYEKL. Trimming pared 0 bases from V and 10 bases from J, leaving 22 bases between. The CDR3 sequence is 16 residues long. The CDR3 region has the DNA TGCGCCAGCAGCCAAGATATGGCGAGCGGCTGGGGGGCCCAGTACTTC. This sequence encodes CASSQDMASGWGAQYF.

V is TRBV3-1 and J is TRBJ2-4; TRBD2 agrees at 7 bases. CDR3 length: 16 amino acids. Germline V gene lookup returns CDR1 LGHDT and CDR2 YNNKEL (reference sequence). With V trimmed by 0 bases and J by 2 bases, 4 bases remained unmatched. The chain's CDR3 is CASSQEWGGTKNIQYF. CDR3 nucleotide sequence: TGTGCCAGCAGCCAAGAATGGGGGGGGACCAAAAACATTCAGTACTTC.

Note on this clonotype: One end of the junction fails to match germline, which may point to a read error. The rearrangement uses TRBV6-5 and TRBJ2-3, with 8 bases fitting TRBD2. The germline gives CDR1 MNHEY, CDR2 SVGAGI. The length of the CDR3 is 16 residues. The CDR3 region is CASSLTSVGGTDMQYF. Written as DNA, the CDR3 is TGTGCCAGCAGCCTGACTAGCGTCGGGGGCACAGATATGCAGTATTTT.

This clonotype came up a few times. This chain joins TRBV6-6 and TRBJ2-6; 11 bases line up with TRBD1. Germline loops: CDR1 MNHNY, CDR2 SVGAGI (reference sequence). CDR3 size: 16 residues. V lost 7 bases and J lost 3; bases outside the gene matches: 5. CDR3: CASTGQGARGANVLTF. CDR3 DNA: TGTGCCAGCACCGGACAGGGGGCGCGTGGGGCCAACGTCCTGACTTTC.

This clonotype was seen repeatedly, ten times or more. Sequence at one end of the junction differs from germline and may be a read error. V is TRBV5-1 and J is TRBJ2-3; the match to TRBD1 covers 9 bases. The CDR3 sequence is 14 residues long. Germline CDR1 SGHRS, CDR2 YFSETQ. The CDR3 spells CASSLQGATDTQYF. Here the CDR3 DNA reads TGTGCCAGCAGTTTACAGGGGGCCACAGATACGCAGTATTTT.

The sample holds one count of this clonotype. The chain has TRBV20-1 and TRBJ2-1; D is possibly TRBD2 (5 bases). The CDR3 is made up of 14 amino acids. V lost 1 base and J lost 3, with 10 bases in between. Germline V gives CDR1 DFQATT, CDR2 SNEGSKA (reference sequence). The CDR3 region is CSARALGIYNEQFF. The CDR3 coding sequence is TGCAGTGCTAGAGCTCTCGGGATCTACAATGAGCAGTTCTTC.

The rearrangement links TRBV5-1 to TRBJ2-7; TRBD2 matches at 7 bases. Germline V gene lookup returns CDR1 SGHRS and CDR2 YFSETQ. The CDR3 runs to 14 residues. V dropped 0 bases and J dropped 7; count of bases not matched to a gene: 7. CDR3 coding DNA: TGCGCCAGCAGCTTGGTGGGAGGGGTCCAGGAGCAGTACTTC. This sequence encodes CASSLVGGVQEQYF.

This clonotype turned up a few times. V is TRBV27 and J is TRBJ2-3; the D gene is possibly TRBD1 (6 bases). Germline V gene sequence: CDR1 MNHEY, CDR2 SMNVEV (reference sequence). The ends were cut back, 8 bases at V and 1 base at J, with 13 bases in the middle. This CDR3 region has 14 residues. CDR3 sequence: CASRGQLRTDTQYF. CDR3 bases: TGTGCCAGCCGTGGACAGTTACGCACAGATACGCAGTATTTT.

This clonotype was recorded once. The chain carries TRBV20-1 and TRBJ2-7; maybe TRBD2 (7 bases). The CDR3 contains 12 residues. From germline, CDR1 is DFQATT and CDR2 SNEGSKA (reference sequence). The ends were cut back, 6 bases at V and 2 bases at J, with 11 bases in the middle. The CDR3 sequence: CSARGAAYEQYF. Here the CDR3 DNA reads TGCAGTGCCCGGGGGGCCGCCTACGAGCAGTACTTC.

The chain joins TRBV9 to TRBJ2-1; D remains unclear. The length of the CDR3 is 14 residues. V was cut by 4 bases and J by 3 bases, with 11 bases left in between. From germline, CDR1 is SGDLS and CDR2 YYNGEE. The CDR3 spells CASSSRLNYNEQFF. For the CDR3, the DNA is TGTGCCAGCAGCTCAAGACTCAACTACAATGAGCAGTTCTTC.

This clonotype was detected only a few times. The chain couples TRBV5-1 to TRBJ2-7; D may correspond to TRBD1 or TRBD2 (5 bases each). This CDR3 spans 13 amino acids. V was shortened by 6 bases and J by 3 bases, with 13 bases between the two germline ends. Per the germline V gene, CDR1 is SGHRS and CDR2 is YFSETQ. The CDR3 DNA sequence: TGCGCCAGCACCCGGGGCGGAAACTACGAGCAGTACTTC. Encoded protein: CASTRGGNYEQYF.

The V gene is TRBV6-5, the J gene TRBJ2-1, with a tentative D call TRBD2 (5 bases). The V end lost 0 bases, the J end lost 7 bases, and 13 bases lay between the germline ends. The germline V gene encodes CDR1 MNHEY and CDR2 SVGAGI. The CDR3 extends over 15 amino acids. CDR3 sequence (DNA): TGTGCCAGCAGTTACTCCCATGAGGAGGTGAATGAGCAGTTCTTC. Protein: CASSYSHEEVNEQFF.

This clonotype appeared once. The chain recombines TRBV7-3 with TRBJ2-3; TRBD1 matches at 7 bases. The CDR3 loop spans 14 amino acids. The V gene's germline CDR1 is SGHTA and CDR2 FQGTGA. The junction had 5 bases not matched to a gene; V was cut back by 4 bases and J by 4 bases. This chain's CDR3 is CASSYTQGADTQYF. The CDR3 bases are TGTGCCAGCAGCTATACGCAGGGGGCAGATACGCAGTATTTT.

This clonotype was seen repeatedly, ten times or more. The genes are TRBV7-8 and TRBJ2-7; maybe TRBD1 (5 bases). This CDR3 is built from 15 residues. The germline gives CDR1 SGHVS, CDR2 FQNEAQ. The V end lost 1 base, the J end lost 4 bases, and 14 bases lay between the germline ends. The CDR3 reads CASSLGGRGKYEQYF. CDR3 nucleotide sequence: TGTGCCAGCAGCTTAGGGGGCCGAGGAAAGTACGAGCAGTACTTC.

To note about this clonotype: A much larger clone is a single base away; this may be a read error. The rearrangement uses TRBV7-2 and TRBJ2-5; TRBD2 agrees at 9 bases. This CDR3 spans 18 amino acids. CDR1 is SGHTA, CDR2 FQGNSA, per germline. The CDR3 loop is CGSSSPRAGGDLRETQYF. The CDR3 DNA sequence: TGTGGCAGCAGCTCCCCTCGAGCGGGGGGCGACCTTCGAGAGACCCAGTACTTC.

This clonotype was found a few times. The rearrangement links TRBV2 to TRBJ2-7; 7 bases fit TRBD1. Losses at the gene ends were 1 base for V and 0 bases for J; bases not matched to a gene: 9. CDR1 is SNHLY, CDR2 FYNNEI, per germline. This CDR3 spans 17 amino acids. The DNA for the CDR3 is TGTGCCAGCAGTGAAGGGTCAGGACAGGTTCTCTCCTACGAGCAGTACTTC. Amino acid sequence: CASSEGSGQVLSYEQYF.

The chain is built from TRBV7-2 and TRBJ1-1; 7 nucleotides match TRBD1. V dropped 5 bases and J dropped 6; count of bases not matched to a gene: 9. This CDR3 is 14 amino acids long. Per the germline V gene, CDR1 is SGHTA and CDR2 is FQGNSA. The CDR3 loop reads CASSTVTGRAEAFF. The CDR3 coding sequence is TGTGCCAGCAGCACCGTGACAGGGAGGGCTGAAGCTTTCTTT.

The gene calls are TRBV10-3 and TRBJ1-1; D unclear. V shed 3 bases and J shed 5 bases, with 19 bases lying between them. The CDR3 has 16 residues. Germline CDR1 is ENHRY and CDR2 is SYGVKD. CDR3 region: CAISEGPPLSSTEAFF. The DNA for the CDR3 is TGTGCCATCAGTGAAGGACCTCCCCTGTCGTCTACTGAAGCTTTCTTT.

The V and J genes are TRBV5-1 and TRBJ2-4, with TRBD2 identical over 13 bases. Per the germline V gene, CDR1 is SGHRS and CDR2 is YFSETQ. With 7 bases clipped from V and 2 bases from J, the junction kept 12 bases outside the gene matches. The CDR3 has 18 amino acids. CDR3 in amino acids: CASAKLAGGPGSKNIQYF. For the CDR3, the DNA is TGCGCCAGCGCGAAACTAGCGGGGGGGCCGGGTTCCAAAAACATTCAGTACTTC.

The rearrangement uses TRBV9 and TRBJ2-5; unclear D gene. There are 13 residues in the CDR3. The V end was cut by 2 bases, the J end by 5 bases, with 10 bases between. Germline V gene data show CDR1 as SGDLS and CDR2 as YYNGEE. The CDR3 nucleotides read TGTGCCAGCAGCGTCTCGATAGGGGAGACCCAGTACTTC. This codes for CASSVSIGETQYF.

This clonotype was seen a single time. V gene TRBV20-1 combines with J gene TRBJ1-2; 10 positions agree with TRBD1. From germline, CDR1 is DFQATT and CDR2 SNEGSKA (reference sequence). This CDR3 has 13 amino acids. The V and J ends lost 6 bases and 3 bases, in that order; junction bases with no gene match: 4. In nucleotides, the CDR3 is TGCAGTGCACCGACAGGGGGCTACTATGGCTACACCTTC. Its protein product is CSAPTGGYYGYTF.

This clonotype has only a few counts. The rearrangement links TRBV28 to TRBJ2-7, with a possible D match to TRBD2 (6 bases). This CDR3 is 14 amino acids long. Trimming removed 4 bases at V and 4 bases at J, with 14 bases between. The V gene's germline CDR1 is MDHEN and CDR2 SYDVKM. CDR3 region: CASSWRDEIYEQYF. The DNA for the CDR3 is TGTGCCAGCAGTTGGCGGGACGAGATTTACGAGCAGTACTTC. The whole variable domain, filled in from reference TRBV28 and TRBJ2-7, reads DVKVTQSSRYLVKRTGEKVFLECVQDMDHENMFWYRQDPGLGLRLIYFSYDVKMKEKGDIPEGYSVSREKKERFSLILESASTNQTSMYLCASSWRDEIYEQYFGPGTRLTVT.

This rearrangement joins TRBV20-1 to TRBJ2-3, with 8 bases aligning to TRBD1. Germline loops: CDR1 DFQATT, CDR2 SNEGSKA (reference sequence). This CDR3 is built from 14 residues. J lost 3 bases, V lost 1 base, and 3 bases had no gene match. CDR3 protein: CSARAGGMTDTQYF. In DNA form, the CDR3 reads TGCAGTGCTAGAGCAGGGGGCATGACAGATACGCAGTATTTT.

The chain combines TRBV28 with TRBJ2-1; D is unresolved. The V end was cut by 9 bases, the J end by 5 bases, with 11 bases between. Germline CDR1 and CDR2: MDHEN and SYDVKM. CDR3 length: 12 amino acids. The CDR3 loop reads CASRQDHNEQFF. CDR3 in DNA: TGTGCCAGTAGACAAGACCACAATGAGCAGTTCTTC.

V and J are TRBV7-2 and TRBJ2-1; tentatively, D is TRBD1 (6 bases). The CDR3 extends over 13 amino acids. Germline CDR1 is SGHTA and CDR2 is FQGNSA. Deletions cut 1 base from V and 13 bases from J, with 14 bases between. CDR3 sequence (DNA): TGTGCCAGCAGCTTAGTACAGGGCCCTTCTCAGTTCTTC. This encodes CASSLVQGPSQFF. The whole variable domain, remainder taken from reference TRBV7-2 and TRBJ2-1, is GAGVSQSPSNKVTEKGKDVELRCDPISGHTALYWYRQSLGQGLEFLIYFQGNSAPDKSGLPSDRFSAERTGGSVSTLTIQRTQQEDSAVYLCASSLVQGPSQFFGPGTRLTVL.